This record looks at one TCR beta chain sequence and its context. The target antigen is unknown. The assay was immunoSEQ multiplex PCR, and TCRdb's table has in-frame clones only and misses some. The repertoire consists of about 45,000 clones, with 65% to 90% occurring once and the leading ten covering 9.5% to 13%. The data were taken from a study of OX40 agonist ivuxolimab in advanced cancers. About the research overall: Patients assigned to dose escalation were diagnosed with hepatocellular carcinoma, melanoma, renal cell or head and neck cancer. Participants could have had prior anti-PD-1, anti-PD-L1 or anti-CTLA-4 therapy, and about 40% had some.

General study points: More expanded clones were found, on average, in CD8+ than in CD4+ T cells.

V shed 3 bases and J shed 2 bases, with 19 bases lying between them. This CDR3 contains 17 residues. Germline assignment: CDR1 SGDLS and CDR2 YYNGEE. The clonotype comes from an adult with an advanced solid tumor such as melanoma, head and neck, liver or kidney cancer. The chain carries TRBV9 and TRBJ2-3, with D possibly being TRBD2 (5 bases). This specimen consisted of CD4+ or CD8+ T cells sorted from blood, obtained in a trial of the OX40 agonist ivuxolimab. CDR3 DNA: TGTGCCAGCAGCGCGGACTCTACCGGATTATCCACAGATACGCAGTATTTT. Translated, it gives CASSADSTGLSTDTQYF.